Listed here is a single T cell receptor (beta chain). Its antigen is still unknown. The donors, nominally healthy at sampling, likely had unrecorded immune exposures. This specimen belongs to a study of cytomegalovirus exposure and HLA in healthy donors. Per the germline V gene, CDR1 is GTSNPN and CDR2 is SVGIG (reference sequence). The CDR3 totals 15 residues. V gave up 1 base and J gave up 1 base, with 10 bases separating them. 60 Vbeta and 13 Jbeta primers were used in PCR. Assay used: immunoSEQ multiplex PCR; TCRdb lists only in-frame clones, some missing. The data show roughly 190,000 clones, around three quarters seen once. Points from the study as a whole: Most of the TCR beta V segments (in an earlier analysis) were productive either about 90% or about 30% of the time. A later analysis showed that HLA-associated TCR beta chains had undergone more clonal expansion than equally common others.

The sample was PBMCs. The rearrangement joins TRBV30 to TRBJ2-2, with a weak D call TRBD1 (5 bases). The origin of this receptor is a woman in her forties or fifties in good health and CMV-seronegative. This chain's CDR3 is CAWSEKGLNTGELFF. In DNA form, the CDR3 reads TGTGCCTGGAGTGAGAAGGGGTTGAACACCGGGGAGCTGTTTTTT.